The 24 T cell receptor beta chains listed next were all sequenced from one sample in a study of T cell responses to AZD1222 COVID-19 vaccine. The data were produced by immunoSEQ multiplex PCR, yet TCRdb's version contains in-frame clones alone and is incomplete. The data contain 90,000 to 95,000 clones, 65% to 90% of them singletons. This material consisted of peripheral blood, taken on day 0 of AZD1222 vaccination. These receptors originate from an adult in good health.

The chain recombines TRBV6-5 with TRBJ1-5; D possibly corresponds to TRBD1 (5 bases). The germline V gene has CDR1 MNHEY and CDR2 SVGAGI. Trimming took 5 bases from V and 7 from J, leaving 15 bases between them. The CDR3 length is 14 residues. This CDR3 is CASSPLGGIQPQHF. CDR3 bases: TGTGCCAGCAGTCCCCTGGGGGGGATCCAGCCCCAGCATTTT.

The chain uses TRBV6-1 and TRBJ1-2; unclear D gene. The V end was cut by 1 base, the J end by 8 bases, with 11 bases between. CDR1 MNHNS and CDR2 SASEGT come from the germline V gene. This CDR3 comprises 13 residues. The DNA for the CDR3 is TGTGCCAGCAGTGAAGGGGGAAGGGCCGGCTACACCTTC. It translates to CASSEGGRAGYTF.

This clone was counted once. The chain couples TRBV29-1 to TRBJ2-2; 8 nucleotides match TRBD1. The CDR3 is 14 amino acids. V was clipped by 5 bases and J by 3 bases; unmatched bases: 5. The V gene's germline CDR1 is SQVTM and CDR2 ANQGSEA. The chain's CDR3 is CSVKQGVDTGELFF. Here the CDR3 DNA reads TGCAGCGTTAAACAGGGGGTTGACACCGGGGAGCTGTTTTTT.

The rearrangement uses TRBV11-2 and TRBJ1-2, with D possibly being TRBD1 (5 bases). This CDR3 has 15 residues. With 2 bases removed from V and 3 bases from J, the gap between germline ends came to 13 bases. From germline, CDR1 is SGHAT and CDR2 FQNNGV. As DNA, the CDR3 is TGTGCCAGCAGCTTAACCGGGGCCGACGACTATGGCTACACCTTC. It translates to CASSLTGADDYGYTF.

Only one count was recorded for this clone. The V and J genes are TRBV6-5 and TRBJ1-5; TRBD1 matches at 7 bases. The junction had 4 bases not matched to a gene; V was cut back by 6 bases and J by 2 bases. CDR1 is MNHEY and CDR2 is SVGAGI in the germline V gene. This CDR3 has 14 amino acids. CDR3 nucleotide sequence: TGTGCCAGCAGGCGGACAGGCCGCAATCAGCCCCAGCATTTT. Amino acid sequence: CASRRTGRNQPQHF.

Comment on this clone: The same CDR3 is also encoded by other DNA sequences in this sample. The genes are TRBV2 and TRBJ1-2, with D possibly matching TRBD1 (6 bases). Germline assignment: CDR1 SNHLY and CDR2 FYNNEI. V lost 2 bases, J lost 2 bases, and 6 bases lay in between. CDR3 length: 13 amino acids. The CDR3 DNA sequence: TGTGCCAGCAGTGAACAGGGGAACTATGGCTACACCTTC. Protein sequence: CASSEQGNYGYTF.

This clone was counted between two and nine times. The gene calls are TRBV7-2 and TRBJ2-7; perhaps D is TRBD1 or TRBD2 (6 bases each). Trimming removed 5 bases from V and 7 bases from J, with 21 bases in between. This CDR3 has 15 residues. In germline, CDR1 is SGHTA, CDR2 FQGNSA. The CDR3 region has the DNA TGTGCCAGCAGCCCCCGGGGGCAGACTATTGAGGAGCAGTACTTC. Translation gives CASSPRGQTIEEQYF.

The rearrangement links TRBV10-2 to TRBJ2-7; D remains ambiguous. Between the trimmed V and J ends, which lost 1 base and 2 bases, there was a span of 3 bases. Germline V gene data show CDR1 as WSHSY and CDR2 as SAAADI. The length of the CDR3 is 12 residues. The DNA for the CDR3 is TGCGCCAGCAGTGAGTTGGCCTACGAGCAGTACTTC. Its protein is CASSELAYEQYF.

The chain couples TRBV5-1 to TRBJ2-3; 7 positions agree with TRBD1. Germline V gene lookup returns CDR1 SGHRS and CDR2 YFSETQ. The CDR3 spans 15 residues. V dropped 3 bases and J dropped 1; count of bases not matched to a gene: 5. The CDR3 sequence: CASSSQGQRTDTQYF. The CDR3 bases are TGCGCCAGCAGCTCGCAGGGACAGCGCACAGATACGCAGTATTTT.

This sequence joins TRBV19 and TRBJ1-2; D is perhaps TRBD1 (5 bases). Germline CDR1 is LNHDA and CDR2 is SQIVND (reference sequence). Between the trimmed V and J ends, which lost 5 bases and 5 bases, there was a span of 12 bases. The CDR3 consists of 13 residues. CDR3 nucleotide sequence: TGTGCCAGTAGTTTGGGACGGGAATATGGCTACACCTTC. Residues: CASSLGREYGYTF.

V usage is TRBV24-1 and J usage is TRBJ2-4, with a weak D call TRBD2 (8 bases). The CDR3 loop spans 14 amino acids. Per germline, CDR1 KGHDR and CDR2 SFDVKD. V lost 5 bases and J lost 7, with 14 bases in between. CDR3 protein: CATSGTGGGNIQYF. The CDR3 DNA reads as TGTGCCACCAGTGGGACAGGCGGGGGGAACATTCAGTACTTC.

The CDR3 DNA reads as TGTGCCAGCAGACCCGGGACGGCAACCTGGCAGCCCCAGCATTTT. Translating it yields CASRPGTATWQPQHF. The chain recombines TRBV6-5 with TRBJ1-5; D is perhaps TRBD1 (5 bases). The germline V and J ends were trimmed by 6 bases and 7 bases, with 19 bases remaining between them. The CDR3 contains 15 residues. The germline V gene encodes CDR1 MNHEY and CDR2 SVGAGI.

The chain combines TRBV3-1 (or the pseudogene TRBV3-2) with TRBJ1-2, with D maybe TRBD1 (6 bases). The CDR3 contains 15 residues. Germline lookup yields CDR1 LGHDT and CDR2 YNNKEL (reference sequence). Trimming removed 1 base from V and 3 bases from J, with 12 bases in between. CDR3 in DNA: TGTGCCAGCAGCCAAGCACGGGGGGCGTACTATGGCTACACCTTC. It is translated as CASSQARGAYYGYTF.

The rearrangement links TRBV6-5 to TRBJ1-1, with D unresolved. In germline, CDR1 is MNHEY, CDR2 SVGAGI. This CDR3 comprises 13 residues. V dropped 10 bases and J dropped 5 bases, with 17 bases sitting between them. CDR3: CATRILGETEAFF. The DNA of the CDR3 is TGTGCCACCCGGATTTTGGGCGAGACTGAAGCTTTCTTT.

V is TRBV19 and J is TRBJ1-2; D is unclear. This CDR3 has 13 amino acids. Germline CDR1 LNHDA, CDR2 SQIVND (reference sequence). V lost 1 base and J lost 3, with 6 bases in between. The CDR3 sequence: CASSIVGDYGYTF. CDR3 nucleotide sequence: TGTGCCAGTAGTATAGTGGGTGACTATGGCTACACCTTC.

The chain's CDR3 is CASSATGESDQPQHF. DNA for the CDR3: TGCGCCAGCAGCGCGACAGGGGAGAGTGATCAGCCCCAGCATTTT. The chain has TRBV5-1 and TRBJ1-5; 8 nucleotides match TRBD1. This CDR3 contains 15 residues. CDR1 and CDR2 from the germline V gene are SGHRS and YFSETQ. J gave up 5 bases and V 4 bases, and 8 bases lay outside the gene matches.

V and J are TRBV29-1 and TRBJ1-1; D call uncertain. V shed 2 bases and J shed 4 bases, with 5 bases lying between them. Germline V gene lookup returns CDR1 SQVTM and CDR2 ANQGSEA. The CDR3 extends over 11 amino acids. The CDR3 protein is CSVEITTEAFF. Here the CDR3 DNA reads TGCAGCGTTGAAATCACCACTGAAGCTTTCTTT.

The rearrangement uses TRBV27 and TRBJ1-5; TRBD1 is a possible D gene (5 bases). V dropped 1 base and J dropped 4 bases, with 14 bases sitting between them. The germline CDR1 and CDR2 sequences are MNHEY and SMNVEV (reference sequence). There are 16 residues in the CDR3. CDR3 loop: CASSLWGVSGNQPQHF. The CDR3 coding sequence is TGTGCCAGCAGTTTATGGGGGGTTTCTGGGAATCAGCCCCAGCATTTT.

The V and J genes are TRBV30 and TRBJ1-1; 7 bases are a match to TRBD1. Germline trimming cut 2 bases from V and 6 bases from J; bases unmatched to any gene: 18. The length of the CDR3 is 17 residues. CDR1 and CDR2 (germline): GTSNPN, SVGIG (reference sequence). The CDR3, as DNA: TGTGCCTGGAGTCAAGGGTTTGTAGGGGGCGGCCCGTCTGAAGCTTTCTTT. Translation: CAWSQGFVGGGPSEAFF. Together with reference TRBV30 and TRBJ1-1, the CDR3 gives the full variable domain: SQTIHQWPATLVQPVGSPLSLECTVEGTSNPNLYWYRQAAGRGLQLLFYSVGIGQISSEVPQNLSASRPQDRQFILSSKKLLLSDSGFYLCAWSQGFVGGGPSEAFFGQGTRLTVV.

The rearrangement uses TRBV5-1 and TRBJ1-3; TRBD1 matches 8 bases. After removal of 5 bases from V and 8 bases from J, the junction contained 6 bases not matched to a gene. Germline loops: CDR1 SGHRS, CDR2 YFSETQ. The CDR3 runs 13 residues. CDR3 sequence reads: CASSPGQVDTIYF. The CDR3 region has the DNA TGCGCCAGCAGTCCGGGACAGGTGGACACCATATATTTT. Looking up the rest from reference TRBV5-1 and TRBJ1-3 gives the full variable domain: KAGVTQTPRYLIKTRGQQVTLSCSPISGHRSVSWYQQTPGQGLQFLFEYFSETQRNKGNFPGRFSGRQFSNSRSEMNVSTLELGDSALYLCASSPGQVDTIYFGEGSWLTVV.

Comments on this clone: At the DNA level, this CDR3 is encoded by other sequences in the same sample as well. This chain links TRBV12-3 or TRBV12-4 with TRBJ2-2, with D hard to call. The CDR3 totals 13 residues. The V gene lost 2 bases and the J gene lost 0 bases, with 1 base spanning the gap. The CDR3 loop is CASSLTNTGELFF. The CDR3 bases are TGTGCCAGCAGTTTAACGAACACCGGGGAGCTGTTTTTT.

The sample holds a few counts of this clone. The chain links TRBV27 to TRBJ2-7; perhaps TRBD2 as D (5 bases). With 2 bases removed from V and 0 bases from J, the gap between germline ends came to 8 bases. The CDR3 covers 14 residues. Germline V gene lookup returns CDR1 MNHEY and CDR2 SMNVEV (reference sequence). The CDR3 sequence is CASSLKRNSYEQYF. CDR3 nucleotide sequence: TGTGCCAGCAGTTTAAAGCGGAACTCCTACGAGCAGTACTTC.

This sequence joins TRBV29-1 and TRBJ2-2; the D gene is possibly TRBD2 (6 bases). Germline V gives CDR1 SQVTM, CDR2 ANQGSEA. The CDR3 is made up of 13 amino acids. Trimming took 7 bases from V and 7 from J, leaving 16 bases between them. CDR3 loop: CSAGDPAGGELFF. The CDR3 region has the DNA TGCAGCGCGGGGGATCCCGCCGGCGGGGAGCTGTTTTTT.

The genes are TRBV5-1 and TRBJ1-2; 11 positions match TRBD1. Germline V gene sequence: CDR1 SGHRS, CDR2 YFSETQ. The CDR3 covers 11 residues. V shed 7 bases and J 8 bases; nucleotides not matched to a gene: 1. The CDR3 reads CASGTGGGYTF. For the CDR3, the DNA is TGCGCCAGCGGGACAGGGGGAGGCTACACCTTC.